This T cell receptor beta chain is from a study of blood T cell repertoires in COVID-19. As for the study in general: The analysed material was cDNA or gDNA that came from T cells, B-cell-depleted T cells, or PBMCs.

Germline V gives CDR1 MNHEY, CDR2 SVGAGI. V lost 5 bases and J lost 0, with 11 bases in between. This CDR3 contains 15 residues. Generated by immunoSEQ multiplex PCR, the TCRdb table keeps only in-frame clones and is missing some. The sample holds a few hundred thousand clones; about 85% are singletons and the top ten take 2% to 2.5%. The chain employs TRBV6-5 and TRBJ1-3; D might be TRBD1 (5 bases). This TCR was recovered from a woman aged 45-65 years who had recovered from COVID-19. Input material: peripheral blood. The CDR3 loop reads CASSQTVSSGNTIYF. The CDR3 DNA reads TGTGCCAGCAGTCAGACAGTGAGCTCTGGAAACACCATATATTTT.